These T cell receptor beta chains were read from a single sample in a study of blood T cell repertoires in COVID-19. Some clones are missing from TCRdb's copy, which holds only in-frame ones; the method was immunoSEQ multiplex PCR. In the table there are under 250,000 clones, approximately 91% of which are singletons. Specimen: peripheral blood. Source of these receptors: a man aged 35-49 years with acute or convalescent COVID-19. Both conserved end residues are part of each CDR3. A D gene is named only where the DNA matches it firmly. Clone size is not always given. Where it is, it says once, few, many or a class for expanded clones.

J gene: TRBJ2-1; D gene: NA; V gene: TRBV11-2; clone size: once; CDR3 protein: CASSLDRRGAHEQFF; CDR3 DNA: TGTGCCAGCAGCTTAGATCGCAGGGGGGCCCATGAGCAGTTCTTC
J gene: TRBJ2-2; D gene: TRBD2; V gene: TRBV27; clone size: NA; CDR3 protein: CASSSREARGGELFF; CDR3 DNA: TGTGCCAGCAGTTCCCGGGAGGCAAGAGGCGGGGAGCTGTTTTTT
J gene: TRBJ1-3; D gene: NA; V gene: TRBV29-1; clone size: NA; CDR3 protein: CSVEDFYSGNTIYF; CDR3 DNA: TGCAGCGTTGAAGACTTTTACTCTGGAAACACCATATATTTT
J gene: TRBJ1-1; D gene: NA; V gene: TRBV10-3; clone size: NA; CDR3 protein: CAITPNRGNTEAFF; CDR3 DNA: TGTGCCATCACTCCAAACCGGGGGAACACTGAAGCTTTCTTT
J gene: TRBJ1-1; D gene: NA; V gene: TRBV2; clone size: NA; CDR3 protein: CASSETLGGPDTEAFF; CDR3 DNA: TGTGCCAGCAGTGAGACTTTGGGGGGGCCGGACACTGAAGCTTTCTTT
J gene: TRBJ2-3; D gene: TRBD2; V gene: TRBV15; clone size: once; CDR3 protein: CATSSPAGGNKDTQYF; CDR3 DNA: TGTGCCACCAGCAGCCCAGCGGGGGGTAATAAGGATACGCAGTATTTT
J gene: TRBJ2-5; D gene: TRBD2; V gene: TRBV3-1/TRBV3-2; clone size: once; CDR3 protein: CASSQDWGLAGGVETQYF; CDR3 DNA: TGTGCCAGCAGCCAAGATTGGGGACTAGCGGGGGGAGTAGAGACCCAGTACTTC
J gene: TRBJ1-3; D gene: TRBD1; V gene: TRBV2; clone size: NA; CDR3 protein: CASRGTGISGNTIYF; CDR3 DNA: TGTGCCAGCAGGGGGACAGGGATCTCTGGAAACACCATATATTTT
J gene: TRBJ2-5; D gene: TRBD2; V gene: TRBV5-1; clone size: NA; CDR3 protein: CASSQLAGGEETQYF; CDR3 DNA: TGCGCCAGCAGCCAGCTAGCGGGGGGGGAAGAGACCCAGTACTTC
J gene: TRBJ1-1; D gene: NA; V gene: TRBV7-9; clone size: NA; CDR3 protein: CASSPTSNTEAFF; CDR3 DNA: TGTGCCAGCAGCCCCACGAGTAACACTGAAGCTTTCTTT
J gene: TRBJ2-2; D gene: NA; V gene: TRBV11-1; clone size: few; CDR3 protein: CASSQGTSNTGELFF; CDR3 DNA: TGTGCCAGCAGCCAGGGGACGTCAAACACCGGGGAGCTGTTTTTT
J gene: TRBJ2-3; D gene: TRBD2; V gene: TRBV11-2; clone size: NA; CDR3 protein: CASSLGTSGRDTQYF; CDR3 DNA: TGTGCCAGCAGCTTAGGGACTAGCGGGAGAGATACGCAGTATTTT
J gene: TRBJ2-1; D gene: TRBD2; V gene: TRBV5-1; clone size: NA; CDR3 protein: CASSSLTSGTYNEQFF; CDR3 DNA: TGCGCCAGCAGCTCACTAACTAGCGGGACCTACAATGAGCAGTTCTTC
J gene: TRBJ2-5; D gene: NA; V gene: TRBV9; clone size: few; CDR3 protein: CASSGGGGETQYF; CDR3 DNA: TGTGCCAGCAGCGGGGGAGGGGGAGAGACCCAGTACTTC
J gene: TRBJ2-5; D gene: TRBD2; V gene: TRBV11-3; clone size: NA; CDR3 protein: CASSLRGASGRRTEETQYF; CDR3 DNA: TGTGCCAGCAGCTTAAGGGGGGCTAGCGGGAGAAGGACCGAAGAGACCCAGTACTTC
J gene: TRBJ2-3; D gene: TRBD2; V gene: TRBV7-8; clone size: NA; CDR3 protein: CASSWDTSGGTDTQYF; CDR3 DNA: TGTGCCAGCAGCTGGGACACTAGCGGGGGAACAGATACGCAGTATTTT
J gene: TRBJ1-5; D gene: NA; V gene: TRBV28; clone size: once; CDR3 protein: CASSRQTPSNQPQHF; CDR3 DNA: TGTGCCAGCAGTAGACAGACACCCTCCAATCAGCCCCAGCATTTT
J gene: TRBJ1-5; D gene: NA; V gene: TRBV18; clone size: NA; CDR3 protein: CASSPGQNQPQHF; CDR3 DNA: TGTGCCAGCTCGCCCGGACAGAATCAGCCCCAGCATTTT
J gene: TRBJ2-7; D gene: TRBD1; V gene: TRBV9; clone size: NA; CDR3 protein: CASSVAGGPYEQYF; CDR3 DNA: TGTGCCAGCAGCGTGGCAGGGGGTCCCTACGAGCAGTACTTC
J gene: TRBJ2-7; D gene: NA; V gene: TRBV6-5; clone size: NA; CDR3 protein: CASSRSPGGAWEQYF; CDR3 DNA: TGTGCCAGCAGTCGCTCCCCTGGGGGGGCCTGGGAGCAGTACTTC
J gene: TRBJ1-5; D gene: NA; V gene: TRBV2; clone size: NA; CDR3 protein: CASSGVGGGGQPQHF; CDR3 DNA: TGTGCCAGCAGTGGGGTAGGGGGTGGGGGTCAGCCCCAGCATTTT
J gene: TRBJ1-2; D gene: NA; V gene: TRBV28; clone size: NA; CDR3 protein: CASSLPGIYGYTF; CDR3 DNA: TGTGCCAGCAGCCTCCCAGGGATCTATGGCTACACCTTC
J gene: TRBJ2-5; D gene: TRBD2; V gene: TRBV5-1; clone size: NA; CDR3 protein: CASSFGRGEETQYF; CDR3 DNA: TGCGCCAGCAGCTTTGGGAGGGGAGAAGAGACCCAGTACTTC
J gene: TRBJ2-1; D gene: NA; V gene: TRBV7-3; clone size: NA; CDR3 protein: CASSLLGQGSFNEQFF; CDR3 DNA: TGTGCCAGCAGCTTATTAGGGCAGGGATCGTTCAATGAGCAGTTCTTC
J gene: TRBJ2-7; D gene: TRBD1; V gene: TRBV6-6; clone size: NA; CDR3 protein: CASSYGTGYEQYF; CDR3 DNA: TGTGCCAGCAGTTACGGGACAGGCTACGAGCAGTACTTC
J gene: TRBJ2-3; D gene: TRBD2; V gene: TRBV29-1; clone size: NA; CDR3 protein: CSVVGLAGAADTQYF; CDR3 DNA: TGCAGCGTTGTTGGCCTAGCGGGAGCCGCCGATACGCAGTATTTT
J gene: TRBJ1-5; D gene: NA; V gene: TRBV4-3; clone size: NA; CDR3 protein: CASSQQEDGNQPQHF; CDR3 DNA: TGCGCCAGCAGCCAACAGGAGGATGGCAATCAGCCCCAGCATTTT
J gene: TRBJ2-1; D gene: NA; V gene: TRBV6-1; clone size: NA; CDR3 protein: CASSERLPSSYNEQFF; CDR3 DNA: TGTGCCAGCAGTGAAAGACTTCCGAGCTCCTACAATGAGCAGTTCTTC
J gene: TRBJ1-2; D gene: NA; V gene: TRBV24-1; clone size: NA; CDR3 protein: CATSASDRIRGYTF; CDR3 DNA: TGTGCCACCAGTGCCTCGGACAGAATTCGGGGCTACACCTTC
J gene: TRBJ2-7; D gene: NA; V gene: TRBV5-6; clone size: NA; CDR3 protein: CASSFNFYEQYF; CDR3 DNA: TGTGCCAGCAGCTTTAATTTCTACGAGCAGTACTTC
J gene: TRBJ2-5; D gene: NA; V gene: TRBV9; clone size: NA; CDR3 protein: CASRKDGIETQYF; CDR3 DNA: TGTGCCAGCAGAAAGGACGGGATCGAGACCCAGTACTTC
J gene: TRBJ1-6; D gene: NA; V gene: TRBV19; clone size: NA; CDR3 protein: CASTSYNSPLHF; CDR3 DNA: TGTGCCAGTACATCCTATAATTCACCCCTCCACTTT
J gene: TRBJ1-2; D gene: NA; V gene: TRBV18; clone size: NA; CDR3 protein: CASSLKADRDYGYTF; CDR3 DNA: TGTGCCAGCTCACTTAAGGCGGACAGAGACTATGGCTACACCTTC
J gene: TRBJ2-7; D gene: TRBD2; V gene: TRBV5-4; clone size: NA; CDR3 protein: CASSSGGTSGGASYEQYF; CDR3 DNA: TGTGCCAGCAGCTCTGGAGGGACTAGCGGGGGGGCCTCCTACGAGCAGTACTTC
J gene: TRBJ2-7; D gene: TRBD1; V gene: TRBV2; clone size: NA; CDR3 protein: CASITGTEVYEQYF; CDR3 DNA: TGTGCCAGCATCACCGGGACAGAAGTTTACGAGCAGTACTTC
J gene: TRBJ1-2; D gene: NA; V gene: TRBV29-1; clone size: few; CDR3 protein: CSVSDSNINYGYTF; CDR3 DNA: TGCAGCGTGTCCGACAGTAACATTAACTATGGCTACACCTTC
J gene: TRBJ2-2; D gene: TRBD1; V gene: TRBV5-1; clone size: NA; CDR3 protein: CASSLVSRGHTGELFF; CDR3 DNA: TGCGCCAGCAGCTTGGTGTCCAGGGGGCATACCGGGGAGCTGTTTTTT
J gene: TRBJ2-5; D gene: TRBD1; V gene: TRBV19; clone size: NA; CDR3 protein: CASSISGQGLETQYF; CDR3 DNA: TGTGCCAGTAGTATAAGTGGACAGGGTTTGGAGACCCAGTACTTC
J gene: TRBJ2-7; D gene: TRBD2; V gene: TRBV27; clone size: once; CDR3 protein: CASSDSGRVLYEQYF; CDR3 DNA: TGTGCCAGCAGTGACAGCGGGAGGGTCCTCTACGAGCAGTACTTC
J gene: TRBJ1-4; D gene: TRBD1; V gene: TRBV5-8; clone size: NA; CDR3 protein: CASSLSGGSYEKLFF; CDR3 DNA: TGTGCCAGCAGCTTGTCAGGGGGCAGTTATGAAAAACTGTTTTTT
J gene: TRBJ1-6; D gene: NA; V gene: TRBV9; clone size: NA; CDR3 protein: CASSQDSRNSPLHF; CDR3 DNA: TGTGCCAGCAGCCAAGACAGCCGGAATTCACCCCTCCACTTT
J gene: TRBJ2-7; D gene: TRBD2; V gene: TRBV6-5; clone size: few; CDR3 protein: CASSQLAGGSYEQYF; CDR3 DNA: TGTGCCAGCAGTCAACTAGCGGGAGGGTCCTACGAGCAGTACTTC
J gene: TRBJ2-7; D gene: NA; V gene: TRBV18; clone size: NA; CDR3 protein: CASSPPVTRDEQYF; CDR3 DNA: TGTGCCAGCTCACCACCGGTAACCCGGGACGAGCAGTACTTC